The T cell receptor (beta chain) described here comes from a study of shared clonotypes between healthy human individuals. Study as a whole: Per donor, three plates held CD4 naive cells, three held CD4 memory, two held CD8 naive and one held CD8 memory.

Study-level results: Relative to clonotypes present in all four donors, those not shared had lower generation probabilities. On the whole, naive subsets had larger estimated richness than memory subsets had.

Assay used: immunoSEQ multiplex PCR; TCRdb lists only in-frame clones, some missing. The table has about 2.3 million clones, just under 95% seen once. Splitting of CD4+ cells produced CD45RA+ naive and CD45RA-negative memory subsets. Concerning this clone itself: Antigen specificity is unknown.

V dropped 5 bases and J dropped 7 bases, with 18 bases sitting between them. Germline lookup yields CDR1 SGHAT and CDR2 FQNNGV. The CDR3 spans 15 residues. The sequenced material came from naive CD4+ T cells from PBMCs. The subset is: CD45RA+ positively selected. The gene calls are TRBV11-2 and TRBJ2-1, with TRBD1 as a possible D gene (6 bases). The origin of this receptor is a man aged 18 to 30 in good health. Some clones in this sample may be carry-over from other donors' samples. CDR3 amino acids: CASSPLQGSGNEQFF. Here the CDR3 DNA reads TGTGCCAGCAGCCCACTTCAGGGGAGTGGTAATGAGCAGTTCTTC.